These 3 T cell receptor beta chains share one sample of origin, sequenced in a study of T cells in Graves' hyperthyroidism and ophthalmopathy. It was RNA transcripts that yielded the amplified TCR beta CDR3 regions. Using the HTBI primer set, a first-round RT-PCR was run on the TCR CDR3. TCRdb itself ran the multiplex PCR reads through MiXCR, one entry per CDR3 protein. Altogether about 740,000 distinct CDR3 sequences are present, around 15% being singletons, with the ten largest covering roughly a tenth. The source material was blood. The source of these receptors is a woman between 18 and 29 years old with Graves' hyperthyroidism.

In its sample, this clonotype was seen a few times. This chain connects TRBV12-3 or TRBV12-4 to TRBJ1-5; D remains unclear. The CDR3 runs to 15 residues. The V gene lost 3 bases and the J gene lost 0 bases, with 9 bases spanning the gap. CDR3 amino acids: CASSFTSYSNQPQHF. The DNA of the CDR3 is TGTGCCAGCAGTTTTACTAGCTATAGCAATCAGCCCCAGCATTTT.

This clonotype was observed a handful of times. V is TRBV20-1 and J is TRBJ2-2; D is tentatively TRBD1 or TRBD2 (5 bases each). Trimming pared 1 base from V and 3 bases from J, leaving 12 bases between. Germline-derived CDR1 and CDR2 are DFQATT and SNEGSKA (reference sequence). The CDR3 is 15 residues long. DNA of the CDR3: TGCAGTGCTAGAGCCTCCGGGGACGACACCGGGGAGCTGTTTTTT. Protein sequence: CSARASGDDTGELFF.

This clonotype was detected a few times. The CDR3 loop is CASRVANTGELFF. The CDR3 DNA reads as TGTGCCTCTAGAGTCGCGAACACCGGGGAGCTGTTTTTT. The chain carries TRBV3-1 and TRBJ2-2; D is uncertain. This CDR3 comprises 13 residues. Germline V CDR1 and CDR2: LGHDT, YNNKEL (reference sequence). V lost 11 bases, J lost 0 bases, and 10 bases lay in between.